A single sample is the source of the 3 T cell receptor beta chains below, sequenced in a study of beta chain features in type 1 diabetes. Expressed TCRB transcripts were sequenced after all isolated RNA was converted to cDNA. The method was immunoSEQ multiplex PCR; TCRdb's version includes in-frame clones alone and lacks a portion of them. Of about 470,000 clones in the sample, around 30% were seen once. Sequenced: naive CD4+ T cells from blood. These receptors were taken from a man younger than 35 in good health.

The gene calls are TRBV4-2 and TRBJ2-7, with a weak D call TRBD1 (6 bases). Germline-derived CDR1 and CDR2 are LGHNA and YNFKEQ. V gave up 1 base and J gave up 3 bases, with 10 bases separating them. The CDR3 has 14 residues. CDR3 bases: TGTGCCAGCAGCCAAGGTACACAGGGCTACGAGCAGTACTTC. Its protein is CASSQGTQGYEQYF.

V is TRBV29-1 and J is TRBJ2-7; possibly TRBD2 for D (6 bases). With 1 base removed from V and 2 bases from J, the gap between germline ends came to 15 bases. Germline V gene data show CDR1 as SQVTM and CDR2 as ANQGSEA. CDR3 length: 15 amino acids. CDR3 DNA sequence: TGCAGCGTTGAAGTATCCGGGAGCTGGGCCTACGAGCAGTACTTC. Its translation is CSVEVSGSWAYEQYF.

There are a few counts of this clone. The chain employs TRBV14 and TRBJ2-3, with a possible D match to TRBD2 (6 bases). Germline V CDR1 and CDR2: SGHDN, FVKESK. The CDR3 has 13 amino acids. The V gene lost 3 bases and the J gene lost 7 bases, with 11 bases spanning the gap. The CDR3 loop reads CASSQGGPNTQYF. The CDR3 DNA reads TGTGCCAGCAGCCAGGGAGGTCCTAATACGCAGTATTTT.